This TCR beta chain was captured in a study of metastatic and nonmetastatic thyroid tumors. Points on this clone: Other nucleotide sequences from this sample produce the same CDR3.

Thyroid surgery had not been preceded by any treatment in any patient. The CDR3 has 13 residues. V lost 9 bases to trimming and J lost 6 bases, with 17 bases between them. TCRdb redid the clone calls on the PCR reads using MiXCR. Among about 93,000 clones, roughly 8.6% were seen once, and the ten largest hold roughly 10%. The sequence came from a female donor with papillary thyroid cancer or a benign thyroid nodule (not recorded which). Some clones in this sample may be carry-over from other donors' samples. The sample comprised blood. The V call is TRBV12-3 or TRBV12-4, the J call TRBJ1-2; a possible D gene is TRBD1 (5 bases). CDR3 bases: TGTGCCAGTAGCCTCGCCGGGGGTGATGGCTACACCTTC. It yields the protein CASSLAGGDGYTF.